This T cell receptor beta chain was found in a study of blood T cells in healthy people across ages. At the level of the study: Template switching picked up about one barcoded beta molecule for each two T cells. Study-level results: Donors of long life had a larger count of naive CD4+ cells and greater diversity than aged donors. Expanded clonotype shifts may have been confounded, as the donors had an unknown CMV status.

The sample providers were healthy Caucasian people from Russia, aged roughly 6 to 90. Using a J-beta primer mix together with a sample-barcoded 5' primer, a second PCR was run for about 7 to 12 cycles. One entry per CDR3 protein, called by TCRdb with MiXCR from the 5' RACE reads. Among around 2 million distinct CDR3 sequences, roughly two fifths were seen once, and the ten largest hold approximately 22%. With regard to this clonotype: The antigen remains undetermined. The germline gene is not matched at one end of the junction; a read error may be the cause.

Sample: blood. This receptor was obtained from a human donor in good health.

The CDR3 DNA reads as TGTGCTAGCAGCTTATTTCATAACAGACAAATTTTACCAAATACCCAGTACTTC. Its translation is CASSLFHNRQILPNTQYF. The rearrangement uses TRBV7-7 and TRBJ2-5; D remains unclear. CDR1 SSHAT and CDR2 FNYEAQ come from the germline V gene (reference sequence). The CDR3 has 18 residues.